Below are 18 T cell receptor beta chains sequenced from a single sample in a study of blood T cell repertoires in COVID-19. Using immunoSEQ multiplex PCR, the repertoire was profiled, and TCRdb retains in-frame clones only, with some absent. Of some 87,000 clones listed, around 79% are singletons. Sequenced: peripheral blood. These TCRs come from a human donor in a cohort sampled during active COVID-19.

The chain is built from TRBV13 and TRBJ1-1; weak D call: TRBD1 (5 bases). Germline-derived CDR1 and CDR2 are PRHDT and FYEKMQ (reference sequence). With 5 bases removed from V and 3 bases from J, the gap between germline ends came to 10 bases. The CDR3 has 13 amino acids. The CDR3 region has the DNA TGTGCCAGCAGCCTAACAGGCTACACTGAAGCTTTCTTT. It codes for CASSLTGYTEAFF. The whole variable domain, filled in from reference TRBV13 and TRBJ1-1, reads AAGVIQSPRHLIKEKRETATLKCYPIPRHDTVYWYQQGPGQDPQFLISFYEKMQSDKGSIPDRFSAQQFSDYHSELNMSSLELGDSALYFCASSLTGYTEAFFGQGTRLTVV.

The J gene is TRBJ2-7, the V gene TRBV2, with 11 positions matching TRBD1. This CDR3 contains 13 residues. From germline, CDR1 is SNHLY and CDR2 FYNNEI. V lost 8 bases to trimming and J lost 3 bases; unmatched junction nucleotides: 3. CDR3 nucleotides: TGTGCCAGCTCCGGGACAGGGGGCTACGAGCAGTACTTC. Its protein is CASSGTGGYEQYF.

Comments on this clone: The sample has other DNA sequences that encode this CDR3 too. The J gene is TRBJ2-2, the V gene TRBV9, with D hard to call. The CDR3 spans 13 residues. CDR1 and CDR2 from the germline V gene are SGDLS and YYNGEE. V was pared by 4 bases and J by 2 bases, with 6 bases between. In nucleotides, the CDR3 is TGTGCCAGCAGCCCGTCTAACACCGGGGAGCTGTTTTTT. Amino acid sequence: CASSPSNTGELFF.

The CDR3 DNA sequence: TGCAGCGGGAGATGGTTCGCGGGGGGGTCAAATGAGCAGTTCTTC. It yields the protein CSGRWFAGGSNEQFF. The V gene is TRBV29-1, the J gene TRBJ2-1; 9 bases agree with TRBD2. Germline V CDR1 and CDR2: SQVTM, ANQGSEA. Trimming cost V 7 bases and J 7 bases; bases outside gene matches: 14. The CDR3 is 15 residues long.

This clone was observed a handful of times. The V and J genes are TRBV29-1 and TRBJ1-2; D unresolved. V was pared by 3 bases and J by 8 bases, with 4 bases between. CDR3 length equals 9 residues. Germline V CDR1 and CDR2: SQVTM, ANQGSEA. In DNA, the CDR3 is TGCAGCGTTGATGAGGGCTACACCTTC. This gives the protein CSVDEGYTF.

The chain links TRBV12-3 or TRBV12-4 to TRBJ1-2, with a weak D call TRBD1 (5 bases). V lost 3 bases and J 4 bases, leaving 9 bases between the germline ends. This CDR3 comprises 13 residues. CDR3 sequence reads: CASSLGGGYGYTF. CDR3 nucleotides: TGTGCCAGCAGTTTGGGGGGAGGCTATGGCTACACCTTC.

The chain is built from TRBV28 and TRBJ2-7; tentative D call: TRBD1 (6 bases). Trimming took 3 bases from V and 1 from J, leaving 10 bases between them. The CDR3 has 14 residues. Germline assignment: CDR1 MDHEN and CDR2 SYDVKM. Here the CDR3 DNA reads TGTGCCAGCAGTTTCGCCGGGACATCCTACGAGCAGTACTTC. It is translated as CASSFAGTSYEQYF. The variable domain in full, with the rest retrieved from reference TRBV28 and TRBJ2-7, is DVKVTQSSRYLVKRTGEKVFLECVQDMDHENMFWYRQDPGLGLRLIYFSYDVKMKEKGDIPEGYSVSREKKERFSLILESASTNQTSMYLCASSFAGTSYEQYFGPGTRLTVT.

J is TRBJ1-2 and V is TRBV11-1; no firm D call. CDR3 length: 13 amino acids. V was pared by 1 base and J by 2 bases, with 5 bases between. CDR1 and CDR2 (germline): SGHAT, FQDESV (reference sequence). This chain's CDR3 is CASSLDRNYGYTF. The CDR3 DNA reads as TGTGCCAGCAGCTTAGACAGAAACTATGGCTACACCTTC. The full variable domain, in which reference TRBV11-1 and TRBJ1-2 provide the parts outside the CDR3, is EAEVAQSPRYKITEKSQAVAFWCDPISGHATLYWYRQILGQGPELLVQFQDESVVDDSQLPKDRFSAERLKGVDSTLKIQPAELGDSAMYLCASSLDRNYGYTFGSGTRLTVV.

Only a few counts were recorded for this clone. The V call is TRBV18, the J call TRBJ1-6; perhaps TRBD1 as D (5 bases). CDR3 length: 15 residues. In germline, CDR1 is KGHSH, CDR2 LQKENI. Deletions cut 5 bases from V and 8 bases from J, with 16 bases between. The CDR3: CASSAYQGRDSPLHF. The CDR3 DNA reads TGTGCCAGCTCAGCATATCAGGGTCGGGATTCACCCCTCCACTTT.

The chain couples TRBV11-3 to TRBJ2-1; maybe TRBD2 (6 bases). This CDR3 has 15 residues. From germline, CDR1 is SGHNT and CDR2 YENEEA. Trimming took 1 base from V and 8 from J, leaving 15 bases between them. The CDR3 spells CASSLGASVADEQFF. DNA of the CDR3: TGTGCCAGCAGCTTAGGGGCTAGCGTTGCCGATGAGCAGTTCTTC.

V and J are TRBV7-2 and TRBJ2-5; a weak D match, TRBD2 (6 bases). V lost 1 base and J lost 4, with 13 bases in between. Germline V gives CDR1 SGHTA, CDR2 FQGNSA. The length of the CDR3 is 15 residues. CDR3 in DNA: TGTGCCAGCAGCTTAGGGCCGGGGGTCCTAGAGACCCAGTACTTC. This gives the protein CASSLGPGVLETQYF.

The chain has TRBV13 and TRBJ2-7; D is perhaps TRBD1 (6 bases). The CDR3 spans 15 residues. Looked up from germline, CDR1 is PRHDT and CDR2 is FYEKMQ (reference sequence). Trimming took off 6 bases at V and 0 bases at J, with 15 bases between the two ends. The CDR3 loop is CASRLKDSSSYEQYF. The DNA of the CDR3 is TGTGCCAGCAGACTTAAGGACAGTAGCTCCTACGAGCAGTACTTC.

This clone has only a few counts. The V gene is TRBV11-2, the J gene TRBJ2-1; D is perhaps TRBD2 (7 bases). CDR1 is SGHAT, CDR2 FQNNGV, per germline. The CDR3 consists of 16 residues. V lost 3 bases and J lost 5, with 17 bases in between. CDR3 sequence reads: CASSFGGASVHNEQFF. CDR3 coding DNA: TGTGCCAGCAGCTTTGGGGGGGCTAGCGTCCACAATGAGCAGTTCTTC.

This clone has only one observation. The rearrangement joins TRBV2 to TRBJ2-3, with 9 bases matching TRBD1. CDR1 SNHLY and CDR2 FYNNEI come from the germline V gene. The CDR3 is 13 residues long. V was clipped by 5 bases and J by 6 bases; unmatched bases: 3. For the CDR3, the DNA is TGTGCCAGCAGTATGGGACAGGGCGATACGCAGTATTTT. Its translation is CASSMGQGDTQYF.

This chain joins TRBV2 and TRBJ2-1; 10 nucleotides align to TRBD2. This CDR3 comprises 18 residues. Per germline, CDR1 SNHLY and CDR2 FYNNEI. V gave up 3 bases and J gave up 1 base; unmatched junction bases: 9. CDR3 sequence reads: CASSDVAGGIRSYNEQFF. Written as DNA, the CDR3 is TGTGCCAGCAGTGACGTAGCGGGGGGAATAAGGTCCTACAATGAGCAGTTCTTC.

The chain joins TRBV6-6 to TRBJ2-1; 13 bases align to TRBD2. The germline V gene encodes CDR1 MNHNY and CDR2 SVGAGI (reference sequence). There are 17 residues in the CDR3. The V and J ends lost 5 bases and 6 bases, in that order; junction bases with no gene match: 10. CDR3 nucleotide sequence: TGTGCCAGCAGTCGGGGGTGGACTAGCGGGAGAAGCAATGAGCAGTTCTTC. Protein sequence: CASSRGWTSGRSNEQFF.

In its sample, this clone was seen once. V and J are TRBV6-5 and TRBJ2-7; possibly TRBD2 for D (5 bases). This CDR3 comprises 13 residues. Germline V CDR1 and CDR2: MNHEY, SVGAGI. V was shortened by 0 bases and J by 2 bases, with 5 bases between the two germline ends. CDR3 loop: CASSYSGAYEQYF. Here the CDR3 DNA reads TGTGCCAGCAGTTACTCGGGAGCCTACGAGCAGTACTTC.

For the CDR3, the DNA is TGTGCCAGCTCACCAGACACCTCGGCGGGCTACACCTTC. This sequence encodes CASSPDTSAGYTF. The V gene is TRBV18, the J gene TRBJ1-2; D uncertain. Trimming took 2 bases from V and 8 from J, leaving 12 bases between them. This CDR3 comprises 13 residues. The V gene's germline CDR1 is KGHSH and CDR2 LQKENI.